This entry concerns a single TCR beta chain. Per the germline V gene, CDR1 is MNHEY and CDR2 is SVGEGT. The CDR3 has 14 amino acids. With V trimmed by 2 bases and J by 11 bases, 9 bases remained unmatched. This specimen belongs to a study of blood T cell repertoires in COVID-19. Only in-frame clones appear in the TCRdb table, and some are missing; sequencing was by immunoSEQ multiplex PCR. This repertoire shows around 300,000 clones, approximately 92% found once; its top ten account for 2% to 3%. This TCR was recovered from a woman between 18 and 29 years old who had recovered from COVID-19. The J gene is TRBJ2-4, the V gene TRBV6-2 or TRBV6-3, with 7 bases identical to TRBD2. The sequenced sample consisted of PBMCs or T cells enriched from blood (not recorded which). The CDR3 DNA is TGTGCCAGCAGTTACGGGAGGACTAGTTGGCTTCAGTACTTC. It codes for CASSYGRTSWLQYF.